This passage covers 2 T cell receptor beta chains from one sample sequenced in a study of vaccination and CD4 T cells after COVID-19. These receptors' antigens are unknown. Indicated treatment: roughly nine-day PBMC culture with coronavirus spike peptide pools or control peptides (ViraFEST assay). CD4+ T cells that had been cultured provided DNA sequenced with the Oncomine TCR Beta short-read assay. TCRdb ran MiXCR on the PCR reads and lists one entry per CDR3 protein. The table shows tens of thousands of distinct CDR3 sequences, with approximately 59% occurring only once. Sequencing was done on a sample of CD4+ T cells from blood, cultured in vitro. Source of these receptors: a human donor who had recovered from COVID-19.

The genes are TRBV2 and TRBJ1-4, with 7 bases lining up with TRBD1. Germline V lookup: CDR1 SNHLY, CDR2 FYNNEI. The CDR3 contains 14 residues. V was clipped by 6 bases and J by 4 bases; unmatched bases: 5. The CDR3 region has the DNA TGTGCCAGCAGGCCGGGACAGAGTAATGAAAAACTGTTTTTT. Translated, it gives CASRPGQSNEKLFF.

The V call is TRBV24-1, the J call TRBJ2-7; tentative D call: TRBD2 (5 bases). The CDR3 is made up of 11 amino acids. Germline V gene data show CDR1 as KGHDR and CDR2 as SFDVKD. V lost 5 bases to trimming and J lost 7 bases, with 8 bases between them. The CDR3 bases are TGTGCCACCAGTGGCTCGGGAGAGCAGTACTTC. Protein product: CATSGSGEQYF.